Listed below are T cell receptor beta chains from one sample, sequenced in a study of blood T cell repertoires in COVID-19. Clones were read by immunoSEQ multiplex PCR, and TCRdb kept only the in-frame ones, dropping some. The sample holds around 300,000 clones, around 81% seen once. Material: peripheral blood. These receptors were collected from a woman between 50 and 59 years old with active or convalescent COVID-19. Each CDR3 is given with its conserved first and last residue. The D gene is left open where the match is weak. Size is stated for part of the rows, as once, few or many counts, or as a class when the clone is expanded.

d_gene,j_gene,v_gene,abundance,CDR3aa,CDR3nt
TRBD1,TRBJ2-7,TRBV7-9,NA,CASSYPMRTGIHEQYF,TGTGCCAGCAGCTACCCAATGAGGACAGGGATCCACGAGCAGTACTTC
NA,TRBJ2-7,TRBV11-2,NA,CASSSLAVQEQYF,TGTGCCAGCAGCTCCCTCGCCGTCCAGGAGCAGTACTTC
NA,TRBJ2-7,TRBV6-2/TRBV6-3,NA,CASSYSGDSSGRYF,TGTGCCAGCAGTTACTCGGGGGACTCCTCCGGAAGGTACTTC
TRBD1,TRBJ1-2,TRBV19,NA,CASSIRQGGGYTF,TGTGCCAGTAGTATACGACAGGGTGGTGGCTACACCTTC
NA,TRBJ2-1,TRBV6-6,NA,CASSSTGLVFEQFF,TGTGCCAGCAGTTCGACAGGACTAGTCTTTGAGCAGTTCTTC
TRBD2,TRBJ2-1,TRBV19,NA,CASSFSSGRGNEQFF,TGTGCCAGTAGTTTTTCTAGCGGGAGGGGTAATGAGCAGTTCTTC
TRBD1,TRBJ2-5,TRBV4-2,NA,CASSQGQGASGTQYF,TGTGCCAGCAGCCAGGGTCAGGGGGCGTCCGGGACCCAGTACTTC
NA,TRBJ2-7,TRBV30,NA,CAWSAWAGGEQYF,TGTGCCTGGAGTGCTTGGGCAGGCGGGGAGCAGTACTTC
NA,TRBJ1-5,TRBV7-9,NA,CASSPGQTYSNQPQHF,TGTGCCAGCAGCCCCGGTCAAACCTATAGCAATCAGCCCCAGCATTTT
NA,TRBJ2-3,TRBV19,NA,CASTQGTSDTQYF,TGTGCCAGTACACAGGGAACGTCAGATACGCAGTATTTT
TRBD1,TRBJ1-1,TRBV9,once,CASSPPDRGKWGTEAFF,TGTGCCAGCAGCCCTCCTGACAGGGGAAAATGGGGCACTGAAGCTTTCTTT
NA,TRBJ2-1,TRBV6-5,NA,CASSYSPWANEQFF,TGTGCCAGCAGTTACTCCCCCTGGGCCAATGAGCAGTTCTTC
TRBD2,TRBJ2-3,TRBV6-5,NA,CASRNLAGGGDTQYF,TGTGCCAGCAGGAATCTAGCGGGAGGGGGGGATACGCAGTATTTT
TRBD1,TRBJ2-3,TRBV2,NA,CASAHQGAMDTQYF,TGTGCCAGTGCCCACCAGGGGGCCATGGATACGCAGTATTTT
TRBD2,TRBJ2-1,TRBV27,NA,CASSFGLAGSGYEQFF,TGTGCCAGCAGTTTTGGCCTAGCGGGAAGCGGCTATGAGCAGTTCTTC
TRBD1,TRBJ2-2,TRBV6-5,NA,CASRPEGGRSGELFF,TGTGCCAGCAGGCCTGAAGGGGGCCGGTCCGGGGAGCTGTTTTTT
NA,TRBJ1-3,TRBV10-3,NA,CAAANGWTIGNTIYF,TGTGCCGCCGCCAATGGTTGGACAATCGGAAACACCATATATTTT
TRBD1,TRBJ2-5,TRBV5-1,NA,CASSLQGQGALAETQYF,TGCGCCAGCAGCTTGCAAGGACAGGGGGCTCTCGCCGAGACCCAGTACTTC
TRBD2,TRBJ2-3,TRBV28,NA,CASSSVAGLTDTQYF,TGTGCCAGCAGTTCAGTAGCGGGGCTCACAGATACGCAGTATTTT
NA,TRBJ1-5,TRBV19,NA,CASSLRTGLGMGNQPQHF,TGTGCCAGTAGTCTACGGACCGGGCTCGGGATGGGCAATCAGCCCCAGCATTTT
TRBD1,TRBJ1-2,TRBV7-2,NA,CASSLGARTGELYGYTF,TGTGCCAGCAGCTTAGGGGCTCGGACAGGCGAGCTCTATGGCTACACCTTC
TRBD2,TRBJ2-1,TRBV18,few,CASSPRGTSGGSEQFF,TGTGCCAGCTCACCACGAGGGACTAGCGGAGGCAGTGAGCAGTTCTTC
NA,TRBJ2-3,TRBV15,NA,CATSGGHSTDTQYF,TGTGCCACCAGCGGGGGACACAGCACAGATACGCAGTATTTT
NA,TRBJ1-3,TRBV5-4,many,CASSDRTASGNTIYF,TGTGCCAGCAGCGACCGGACAGCCTCTGGAAACACCATATATTTT
NA,TRBJ1-5,TRBV14,NA,CASSPTGNQPQHF,TGTGCCAGCAGCCCGACAGGTAATCAGCCCCAGCATTTT
NA,TRBJ2-4,TRBV19,NA,CASSIDSGLAKNIQYF,TGTGCCAGTAGTATAGATTCAGGGTTAGCCAAAAACATTCAGTACTTC
NA,TRBJ1-2,TRBV7-9,once,CASSLVIGGGEGYTF,TGTGCCAGCAGCTTAGTCATCGGTGGAGGCGAAGGCTACACCTTC
NA,TRBJ1-1,TRBV19,NA,CASSVQGTWNTEAFF,TGTGCCAGTAGTGTGCAGGGTACGTGGAACACTGAAGCTTTCTTT
TRBD2,TRBJ2-1,TRBV7-7,NA,CASSLSVLADNEQFF,TGTGCTAGCAGCTTATCTGTCCTAGCGGACAATGAGCAGTTCTTC
NA,TRBJ2-1,TRBV18,NA,CASSTGNEQFF,TGTGCCAGCTCCACAGGGAATGAGCAGTTCTTC
NA,TRBJ1-1,TRBV6-5,NA,CASSLEEGPWTEAFF,TGTGCCAGCAGCCTTGAGGAGGGTCCGTGGACTGAAGCTTTCTTT
TRBD1,TRBJ1-4,TRBV6-5,once,CASRRQGEIRKLFF,TGTGCCAGCAGGCGACAGGGGGAAATCCGAAAACTGTTTTTT
NA,TRBJ2-3,TRBV4-1,NA,CASSQGSEDTQYF,TGCGCCAGCAGCCAAGGGTCTGAGGATACGCAGTATTTT
NA,TRBJ2-4,TRBV6-5,NA,CASSYRGSGWRYF,TGTGCCAGCAGTTACCGGGGTAGCGGATGGAGGTACTTC
NA,TRBJ1-4,TRBV19,NA,CASSPNRRTNEKLFF,TGTGCCAGTAGTCCGAACCGGAGAACTAATGAAAAACTGTTTTTT
TRBD1,TRBJ1-2,TRBV4-1,once,CASSQGQGGNYGYTF,TGCGCCAGCAGCCAAGGACAGGGGGGAAACTATGGCTACACCTTC
TRBD1,TRBJ2-7,TRBV7-9,NA,CASSPPGSFRGMVEQYF,TGTGCCAGCAGCCCCCCGGGGTCCTTCAGGGGGATGGTCGAGCAGTACTTC
TRBD1,TRBJ2-2,TRBV5-1,NA,CASSLAQGATGELFF,TGCGCCAGCAGCTTGGCACAGGGGGCAACCGGGGAGCTGTTTTTT
NA,TRBJ1-2,TRBV5-5,NA,CASSFPGDYGYTF,TGTGCCAGCAGCTTTCCAGGGGACTATGGCTACACCTTC
NA,TRBJ1-5,TRBV3-1/TRBV3-2,NA,CASSQFQGSNQPQHF,TGTGCCAGCAGCCAATTTCAGGGGAGCAATCAGCCCCAGCATTTT
TRBD1,TRBJ1-6,TRBV19,NA,CASSIPGTGLGSPLHF,TGTGCCAGTAGTATCCCCGGGACAGGGCTCGGTTCACCCCTCCACTTT
NA,TRBJ2-6,TRBV7-9,NA,CASSFMGLISSGANVLTF,TGTGCCAGCAGCTTTATGGGGCTAATAAGCTCTGGGGCCAACGTCCTGACTTTC
TRBD2,TRBJ2-5,TRBV9,NA,CASSERLGLVEETQYF,TGTGCCAGCAGCGAGAGGCTGGGACTAGTAGAAGAGACCCAGTACTTC
TRBD2,TRBJ2-3,TRBV18,NA,CASSQTSGSADTQYF,TGTGCCAGCTCCCAAACTAGCGGGAGCGCAGATACGCAGTATTTT
NA,TRBJ1-3,TRBV2,NA,CASRSSGNTIYF,TGTGCCAGCAGGAGCTCTGGAAACACCATATATTTT
TRBD2,TRBJ2-1,TRBV5-1,few,CASSGPGTRGNEQFF,TGCGCCAGCTCGGGACCTGGGACTAGGGGCAATGAGCAGTTCTTC
TRBD2,TRBJ2-1,TRBV5-1,NA,CASSLLGLAAHEQFF,TGCGCCAGCAGCTTGTTAGGACTAGCGGCCCATGAGCAGTTCTTC
NA,TRBJ1-5,TRBV4-1,NA,CASSPEVLPFPQHF,TGCGCCAGCAGCCCTGAGGTATTACCCTTCCCCCAGCATTTT
NA,TRBJ1-6,TRBV19,NA,CASSTESLNSPLHF,TGTGCCAGTAGTACTGAGAGTCTAAATTCACCCCTCCACTTT
NA,TRBJ2-3,TRBV28,few,CASSSDSYTDTQYF,TGTGCCAGCAGTTCGGACAGCTACACAGATACGCAGTATTTT
NA,TRBJ2-3,TRBV9,NA,CASSVRLPASTDTQYF,TGTGCCAGCAGCGTCCGACTGCCGGCTAGCACAGATACGCAGTATTTT
TRBD2,TRBJ2-4,TRBV5-4,NA,CASSFGLAGATKNIQYF,TGTGCCAGCAGCTTTGGACTAGCGGGCGCCACCAAAAACATTCAGTACTTC
NA,TRBJ1-5,TRBV5-6,NA,CASSLNRLRGQPQHF,TGTGCCAGCAGCTTGAACAGGTTAAGGGGCCAGCCCCAGCATTTT
TRBD1,TRBJ2-7,TRBV7-2,NA,CASSLGQASYEQYF,TGTGCCAGCAGCTTGGGACAGGCGAGCTACGAGCAGTACTTC
TRBD2,TRBJ2-1,TRBV4-1,NA,CASSQELAGGVNEQFF,TGCGCCAGCAGCCAAGAGCTAGCGGGAGGTGTCAATGAGCAGTTCTTC
NA,TRBJ2-1,TRBV24-1,NA,CATSDKSPTAYNEQFF,TGTGCCACCAGTGACAAATCTCCGACAGCCTACAATGAGCAGTTCTTC
TRBD2,TRBJ2-1,TRBV10-3,few,CAISESGTSAEQFF,TGTGCCATCAGTGAGTCCGGGACTAGCGCTGAGCAGTTCTTC
TRBD1,TRBJ2-5,TRBV6-5,NA,CASSGGQVKETQYF,TGTGCCAGCAGCGGGGGACAGGTCAAAGAGACCCAGTACTTC
TRBD1,TRBJ2-2,TRBV24-1,NA,CATSDADRGPGELFF,TGTGCCACCAGTGACGCGGACAGGGGACCCGGGGAGCTGTTTTTT
TRBD2,TRBJ2-5,TRBV5-1,NA,CASSLGRLAGGGNQETQYF,TGCGCCAGCAGCTTGGGGCGACTAGCGGGAGGGGGGAATCAAGAGACCCAGTACTTC